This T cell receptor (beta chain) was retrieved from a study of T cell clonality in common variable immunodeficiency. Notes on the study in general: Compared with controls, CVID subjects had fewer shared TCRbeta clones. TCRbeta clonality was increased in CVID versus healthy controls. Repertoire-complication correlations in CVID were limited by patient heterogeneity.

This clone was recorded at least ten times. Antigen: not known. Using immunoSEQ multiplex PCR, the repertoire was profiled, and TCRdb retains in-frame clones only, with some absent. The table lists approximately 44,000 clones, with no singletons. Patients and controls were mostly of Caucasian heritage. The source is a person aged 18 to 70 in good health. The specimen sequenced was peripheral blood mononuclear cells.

Here the CDR3 reads CASSFTQGAPNEKLFF. The sequenced CDR3 bases are TGCGCCAGCAGCTTCACACAGGGGGCGCCTAATGAAAAA. This chain joins TRBV5-1 and TRBJ1-4, with 9 bases fitting TRBD1. The CDR3 is cut off 3 residues early in the read; its end comes from the germline J gene. In germline, CDR1 is SGHRS, CDR2 YFSETQ. This CDR3 has 16 residues. With V trimmed by 2 bases and J by 3 bases, 5 bases remained unmatched.